These T cell receptor beta chains were read from a single sample in a study of a mutant IDH1 vaccine in newly diagnosed glioma. The repertoire was sequenced with immunoSEQ multiplex PCR; TCRdb's copy has only in-frame clones and lacks some. The sample yields about 92,000 clones, around four fifths seen once. This sample comprised PBMCs, obtained from a glioma patient treated with radiotherapy, temozolomide or both. Source of these receptors: a woman between 50 and 59 years old with glioma. Each CDR3 is given with its conserved first and last residue. D genes are given only for firm matches. Size is stated for part of the rows, as once, few or many counts, or as a class when the clone is expanded.

. 19 TRBJ1-5 TRBV19 . CASSIDPSLTGTANQPQHF TGTGCCAGTAGTATAGATCCCTCCCTTACAGGGACGGCAAATCAGCCCCAGCATTTT
. 16 TRBJ2-6 TRBV7-2 TRBD2 CASSLRLAGGFGVLTF TGTGCCAGCAGCTTACGGCTAGCGGGGGGCTTTGGCGTCCTGACTTTC
. 19 TRBJ1-2 TRBV5-1 TRBD1 CASSLAPPGQGHSNYGYTF TGCGCCAGCAGCTTGGCGCCTCCGGGACAGGGGCATTCTAACTATGGCTACACCTTC
few 15 TRBJ1-4 TRBV10-2 TRBD1 CASSGGTGPNEKLFF TGCGCCAGCAGTGGCGGGACAGGGCCTAATGAAAAACTGTTTTTT
. 16 TRBJ2-6 TRBV5-1 TRBD1 CASSLTGGSGANVLTF TGCGCCAGCAGCTTGACAGGGGGGTCTGGGGCCAACGTCCTGACTTTC
. 13 TRBJ1-5 TRBV6-1 . CASTGLSNQPQHF TGTGCCAGCACGGGACTGAGCAATCAGCCCCAGCATTTT
. 17 TRBJ2-7 TRBV30 TRBD1 CAWTRGDRVVILYEQYF TGTGCCTGGACAAGAGGGGACAGGGTAGTTATTCTCTACGAGCAGTACTTC
. 16 TRBJ1-5 TRBV5-6 TRBD1 CASSLGDRGSNQPQHF TGTGCCAGCAGCTTGGGGGACAGGGGTAGCAATCAGCCCCAGCATTTT
. 11 TRBJ2-7 TRBV6-5 . CASSYFHEQYF TGTGCCAGCAGTTACTTCCACGAGCAGTACTTC
. 13 TRBJ2-7 TRBV29-1 . CSVGGAETYEQYF TGCAGCGTTGGGGGGGCGGAAACCTACGAGCAGTACTTC
. 13 TRBJ1-1 TRBV5-1 . CASSLEGNTEAFF TGCGCCAGCAGCTTGGAAGGGAACACTGAAGCTTTCTTT
once 14 TRBJ2-3 TRBV4-3 . CASSQDGGTDTQYF TGCGCCAGCAGCCAAGATGGGGGGACAGATACGCAGTATTTT
. 14 TRBJ1-2 TRBV28 . CASSLSVGTLGYTF TGTGCCAGCAGTTTATCCGTGGGGACCCTTGGCTACACCTTC
. 14 TRBJ1-5 TRBV25-1 . CASRETGLNQPQHF TGTGCCAGCAGGGAAACAGGCCTAAATCAGCCCCAGCATTTT
. 16 TRBJ1-2 TRBV4-2 . CASSQDGSKPNYGYTF TGTGCCAGCAGCCAAGACGGGTCTAAGCCTAACTATGGCTACACCTTC
. 15 TRBJ2-3 TRBV4-3 . CASSQDRGRAYDLYF TGCGCCAGCAGCCAAGATCGGGGGCGCGCATACGACCTGTATTTT
. 13 TRBJ2-7 TRBV4-1 . CASSLGRAYEQYF TGCGCCAGCAGCCTAGGACGAGCCTACGAGCAGTACTTC
. 13 TRBJ1-1 TRBV10-3 . CAISDGIDTEAFF TGTGCCATCAGTGACGGGATCGACACTGAAGCTTTCTTT
. 13 TRBJ2-5 TRBV9 . CASSAGPGETQYF TGTGCCAGCAGCGCGGGACCCGGGGAGACCCAGTACTTC
. 17 TRBJ1-3 TRBV5-1 . CASSLEGAGSSGNTIYF TGCGCCAGCAGCCTGGAGGGAGCAGGGAGCTCTGGAAACACCATATATTTT
. 14 TRBJ1-6 TRBV2 . CASSEGLGVSPLHF TGTGCCAGCAGTGAGGGGTTGGGTGTTTCACCCCTCCACTTT
. 16 TRBJ2-2 TRBV9 . CASSVAGKSNTGELFF TGTGCCAGCAGCGTAGCTGGGAAATCGAACACCGGGGAGCTGTTTTTT
once 15 TRBJ1-5 TRBV6-5 . CASSYRYNSNQPQHF TGTGCCAGCAGTTACCGTTATAATAGCAATCAGCCCCAGCATTTT
. 16 TRBJ1-1 TRBV6-1 . CASSEVRGKYGTEAFF TGTGCCAGCAGTGAAGTGAGGGGAAAATATGGCACTGAAGCTTTCTTT
. 15 TRBJ1-5 TRBV19 TRBD1 CASSMGTGGNQPQHF TGTGCCAGTAGTATGGGGACAGGGGGCAATCAGCCCCAGCATTTT
few 15 TRBJ2-7 TRBV29-1 . CSVRLEGGSSYEQYF TGCAGCGTTCGCTTAGAGGGGGGGAGCTCCTACGAGCAGTACTTC
. 14 TRBJ1-1 TRBV6-1 TRBD1 CASSQTGPNTEAFF TGTGCCAGCAGTCAGACAGGGCCAAACACTGAAGCTTTCTTT
few 15 TRBJ1-1 TRBV5-1 TRBD1 CASSSIGQAGTEAFF TGCGCCAGCAGCTCCATCGGACAGGCGGGTACTGAAGCTTTCTTT
. 14 TRBJ1-3 TRBV10-2 . CASRDSLSGNTIYF TGCGCCAGCAGGGACAGTCTCTCTGGAAACACCATATATTTT
. 14 TRBJ1-5 TRBV19 . CASSINRVGQPQHF TGTGCCAGTAGTATTAACAGGGTAGGGCAGCCCCAGCATTTT
. 13 TRBJ1-1 TRBV19 TRBD1 CASSVGTGEEAFF TGTGCCAGTAGTGTCGGGACAGGGGAGGAAGCTTTCTTT
. 14 TRBJ1-2 TRBV9 . CASSPYGKSNGYTF TGTGCCAGCAGCCCCTACGGAAAATCCAATGGCTACACCTTC
. 12 TRBJ2-1 TRBV2 TRBD1 CASSLLTGSLFF TGTGCCAGCAGTTTGTTGACAGGGTCACTGTTCTTC
. 13 TRBJ1-1 TRBV7-7 . CASSPLDTTEAFF TGTGCCAGCAGCCCCCTTGATACCACTGAAGCTTTCTTT
. 12 TRBJ1-3 TRBV5-6 . CASSFGGNTIYF TGTGCCAGCAGCTTTGGTGGAAACACCATATATTTT
. 13 TRBJ1-5 TRBV12-1 . CASRAGYNQPQHF TGTGCCAGCAGGGCCGGCTACAATCAGCCCCAGCATTTT
. 13 TRBJ2-2 TRBV5-6 . CASSLVGQGQLFF TGTGCCAGCAGCTTGGTCGGGCAGGGGCAGCTGTTTTTT
. 14 TRBJ1-6 TRBV30 . CAWSVGPDNSPLHF TGTGCCTGGAGTGTAGGACCGGATAATTCACCCCTCCACTTT
. 12 TRBJ1-1 TRBV11-2 . CASSQVNREAFF TGTGCCAGCAGTCAGGTAAACAGGGAAGCTTTCTTT
. 15 TRBJ1-5 TRBV9 TRBD1 CASSVGGTGPQPQHF TGTGCCAGCAGCGTAGGGGGGACAGGTCCTCAGCCCCAGCATTTT
. 13 TRBJ2-7 TRBV27 . CASSLSIFDEQYF TGTGCCAGCAGTTTATCGATCTTCGACGAGCAGTACTTC
. 12 TRBJ2-3 TRBV10-3 . CAISENADTQYF TGTGCCATCAGTGAGAACGCAGATACGCAGTATTTT
. 15 TRBJ2-7 TRBV15 . CATSRGDSSSYEQYF TGTGCCACCAGCAGGGGAGACAGTTCCTCCTACGAGCAGTACTTC
. 13 TRBJ2-5 TRBV5-8 . CASSLLIKRTQYF TGTGCCAGCAGCCTCCTCATAAAACGGACCCAGTACTTC
. 17 TRBJ2-1 TRBV25-1 . CASSGISEDSGYNEQFF TGTGCCAGCAGTGGGATATCCGAGGACAGCGGCTACAATGAGCAGTTCTTC
. 14 TRBJ1-1 TRBV7-9 . CASSFGRTNTEAFF TGTGCCAGCAGCTTTGGCAGGACGAACACTGAAGCTTTCTTT
few 14 TRBJ1-2 TRBV14 . CASSQVATEAGYTF TGTGCCAGCAGCCAAGTAGCGACGGAGGCTGGCTACACCTTC
. 13 TRBJ2-7 TRBV14 TRBD1 CASSQTGVYEQYF TGTGCCAGCAGCCAGACAGGGGTCTACGAGCAGTACTTC